These 23 T cell receptor beta chains were all obtained from the same sample, sequenced in a study of T cell responses to AZD1222 COVID-19 vaccine. Clones were sequenced by immunoSEQ multiplex PCR, and TCRdb holds only the in-frame ones, with some missing. Among about 120,000 clones listed, around 94% were seen once. Sequencing was performed on peripheral blood, taken on day 0 of AZD1222 vaccination. The receptors derive from an adult in good health.

The genes are TRBV19 and TRBJ1-3; tentative D call: TRBD1 (6 bases). CDR1 LNHDA and CDR2 SQIVND come from the germline V gene (reference sequence). V lost 3 bases and J lost 0, with 9 bases in between. This CDR3 comprises 15 residues. CDR3 DNA: TGTGCCAGTAGTATGGACAGTAGCTCTGGAAACACCATATATTTT. As protein: CASSMDSSSGNTIYF.

The chain combines TRBV20-1 with TRBJ2-3, with 8 bases lining up with TRBD2. V trimming: 3 bases; J trimming: 4 bases; junction bases outside the gene matches: 6. Germline CDR1 DFQATT, CDR2 SNEGSKA (reference sequence). The CDR3 sequence is 14 residues long. CDR3 nucleotides: TGCAGTGCTAGTACGGGACTAGGGGCAGATACGCAGTATTTT. It yields the protein CSASTGLGADTQYF.

J is TRBJ2-7 and V is TRBV28; perhaps D is TRBD1 or TRBD2 (5 bases each). Germline loops: CDR1 MDHEN, CDR2 SYDVKM. The V and J ends lost 1 base and 6 bases respectively, with 10 bases between them. The CDR3 has 13 residues. The CDR3 nucleotides are TGTGCCAGCAGTTTATTGGGGACGGGCGAGCAGTACTTC. It yields the protein CASSLLGTGEQYF.

The rearrangement joins TRBV16 to TRBJ1-1, with a weak D call TRBD1 (5 bases). The germline gives CDR1 KGHSY, CDR2 FQNENV. V was clipped by 0 bases and J by 1 base, with 6 bases between them. The CDR3 is made up of 14 amino acids. CDR3: CASSQSRGNTEAFF. The CDR3 DNA is TGTGCCAGCAGCCAATCGAGGGGGAACACTGAAGCTTTCTTT. The full variable domain, in which reference TRBV16 and TRBJ1-1 provide the parts outside the CDR3, is GEEVAQTPKHLVRGEGQKAKLYCAPIKGHSYVFWYQQVLKNEFKFLISFQNENVFDETGMPKERFSAKCLPNSPCSLEIQATKLEDSAVYFCASSQSRGNTEAFFGQGTRLTVV.

This clone was detected once. The chain combines TRBV3-1 (or the pseudogene TRBV3-2) with TRBJ1-3, with D perhaps matching TRBD1 (5 bases). The length of the CDR3 is 14 residues. Germline CDR1 LGHDT, CDR2 YNNKEL (reference sequence). Trimming shortened V by 5 bases and J by 4 bases, and 12 bases separated the two germline ends. The CDR3 DNA sequence: TGTGCCAGCAGCGGCAGGGATATGGGAAACACCATATATTTT. Its translation is CASSGRDMGNTIYF.

The V and J genes are TRBV5-1 and TRBJ1-1, with no clear D. With 5 bases removed from V and 0 bases from J, the gap between germline ends came to 8 bases. This CDR3 region has 13 residues. The V gene's germline CDR1 is SGHRS and CDR2 YFSETQ. The chain's CDR3 is CASRGSLNTEAFF. As DNA, the CDR3 is TGCGCCAGCAGGGGGTCTTTGAACACTGAAGCTTTCTTT.

The J gene is TRBJ2-2, the V gene TRBV5-1, with TRBD2 as a possible D gene (6 bases). The germline CDR1 and CDR2 sequences are SGHRS and YFSETQ. Trimming left V 6 bases short and J 1 base short, with 13 bases between. This CDR3 contains 15 residues. CDR3 nucleotide sequence: TGCGCCAGCACGCGGTTAGCGGTGAACACCGGGGAGCTGTTTTTT. Translated: CASTRLAVNTGELFF.

The chain is built from TRBV27 and TRBJ2-6, with TRBD1 matching 10 bases. V was pared by 5 bases and J by 1 base, with 8 bases of the junction left unmatched. This CDR3 is built from 18 residues. Germline CDR1 reads MNHEY; CDR2 reads SMNVEV (reference sequence). CDR3 amino acids: CASSPRDRGISGANVLTF. Here the CDR3 DNA reads TGTGCCAGCAGTCCCAGGGACAGGGGAATATCTGGGGCCAACGTCCTGACTTTC.

The chain employs TRBV5-1 and TRBJ2-2; 7 positions agree with TRBD1. The CDR3 extends over 16 amino acids. In germline, CDR1 is SGHRS, CDR2 YFSETQ. The V segment lost 3 bases and the J segment 7 bases; nucleotides outside the gene matches: 12. The CDR3 reads CASSSHRQGDFGELFF. The CDR3 DNA reads as TGCGCCAGCAGCTCCCATCGACAGGGAGATTTCGGGGAGCTGTTTTTT.

The chain recombines TRBV3-1 (or the pseudogene TRBV3-2) with TRBJ1-3, with 7 bases matching TRBD1. Germline CDR1 reads LGHDT; CDR2 reads YNNKEL (reference sequence). This CDR3 comprises 16 residues. The junction had 9 bases not matched to a gene; V was cut back by 4 bases and J by 3 bases. CDR3 loop: CASSRTQGTVGNTIYF. The CDR3 coding sequence is TGTGCCAGCAGCCGAACTCAGGGGACAGTTGGAAACACCATATATTTT.

The chain combines TRBV28 with TRBJ2-5, with TRBD2 matching over 10 bases. In germline, CDR1 is MDHEN, CDR2 SYDVKM. V gave up 5 bases and J gave up 4 bases; unmatched junction bases: 13. CDR3 length equals 17 residues. The CDR3 here is CASSPLAGVKYGETQYF. In nucleotides, the CDR3 is TGTGCCAGCAGTCCCCTAGCGGGAGTTAAGTATGGAGAGACCCAGTACTTC. The full variable domain, rest sourced from reference TRBV28 and TRBJ2-5, is DVKVTQSSRYLVKRTGEKVFLECVQDMDHENMFWYRQDPGLGLRLIYFSYDVKMKEKGDIPEGYSVSREKKERFSLILESASTNQTSMYLCASSPLAGVKYGETQYFGPGTRLLVL.

The chain links TRBV28 to TRBJ2-5, with 7 bases aligning to TRBD1. V lost 4 bases and J lost 3; bases outside the gene matches: 5. CDR1 is MDHEN, CDR2 SYDVKM, per germline. The CDR3 has 14 amino acids. DNA for the CDR3: TGTGCCAGCAGTTCCTCAGGGGGTAAAGAGACCCAGTACTTC. This encodes CASSSSGGKETQYF.

The rearrangement joins TRBV2 to TRBJ1-3; the D is unclear. The germline V gene encodes CDR1 SNHLY and CDR2 FYNNEI. The CDR3 extends over 15 amino acids. V was trimmed by 7 bases and J by 0 bases, leaving 13 bases between them. The CDR3 reads CASTILSRSGNTIYF. The CDR3 DNA sequence: TGTGCCAGCACCATTCTTAGCCGCTCTGGAAACACCATATATTTT.

The rearrangement uses TRBV18 and TRBJ2-1, with a tentative D call TRBD2 (6 bases). CDR3 length: 16 amino acids. The ends were cut back, 5 bases at V and 6 bases at J, with 20 bases in the middle. The germline V gene encodes CDR1 KGHSH and CDR2 LQKENI. The CDR3 is CASSFLHQTSINEQFF. The CDR3 bases are TGTGCCAGCTCATTCCTTCATCAGACTAGTATCAATGAGCAGTTCTTC. The full variable domain, in which reference TRBV18 and TRBJ2-1 provide the parts outside the CDR3, is NAGVMQNPRHLVRRRGQEARLRCSPMKGHSHVYWYRQLPEEGLKFMVYLQKENIIDESGMPKERFSAEFPKEGPSILRIQQVVRGDSAAYFCASSFLHQTSINEQFFGPGTRLTVL.

The chain combines TRBV28 with TRBJ1-2, with D maybe TRBD1 (5 bases). This CDR3 is built from 13 residues. The V end was cut by 3 bases, the J end by 3 bases, with 8 bases between. Germline lookup yields CDR1 MDHEN and CDR2 SYDVKM. Written as DNA, the CDR3 is TGTGCCAGCAGTTTGCCGGGGGACTATGGCTACACCTTC. Translating it yields CASSLPGDYGYTF.

V usage is TRBV10-3 and J usage is TRBJ1-6, with 8 nucleotides matching TRBD1. The V gene end was trimmed by 6 bases and the J gene end by 13 bases; junction bases not matched to a gene: 11. Per the germline V gene, CDR1 is ENHRY and CDR2 is SYGVKD. This CDR3 spans 14 amino acids. The chain's CDR3 is CAIRDGTGLHPLHF. In DNA, the CDR3 is TGTGCCATCAGAGATGGGACAGGCCTTCATCCCCTCCACTTT.

The chain employs TRBV11-2 and TRBJ2-7; a weak D match, TRBD1 (7 bases). This CDR3 contains 16 residues. From germline, CDR1 is SGHAT and CDR2 FQNNGV. The germline V and J ends were trimmed by 5 bases and 0 bases, with 17 bases remaining between them. The DNA of the CDR3 is TGTGCCAGCAGCCAGGGGGACTCCGCTAGCTCCTACGAGCAGTACTTC. Protein: CASSQGDSASSYEQYF.

J is TRBJ2-2 and V is TRBV30, with D tentatively TRBD1 (6 bases). Germline CDR1 is GTSNPN and CDR2 is SVGIG (reference sequence). Trimming took off 0 bases at V and 3 bases at J, with 14 bases between the two ends. There are 16 residues in the CDR3. This chain's CDR3 is CAWSVPDRLYTGELFF. As DNA, the CDR3 is TGTGCCTGGAGTGTTCCCGACAGGTTGTACACCGGGGAGCTGTTTTTT.

This clone was detected once. This chain uses TRBV2 with TRBJ2-7; TRBD1 matches 8 bases. Germline V lookup: CDR1 SNHLY, CDR2 FYNNEI. The CDR3 spans 12 residues. After removal of 7 bases from V and 4 bases from J, the junction contained 3 bases not matched to a gene. The CDR3 nucleotides are TGTGCCAGCATTACAGGGGGATACGAGCAGTACTTC. It encodes CASITGGYEQYF.

CDR3 amino acids: CASSSRAGLDSYEQYF. The CDR3 DNA reads TGTGCCAGCAGCTCACGAGCGGGACTTGACTCCTACGAGCAGTACTTC. The chain carries TRBV11-2 and TRBJ2-7; TRBD2 matches 7 bases. Germline V CDR1 and CDR2: SGHAT, FQNNGV. The CDR3 has 16 residues. V lost 4 bases and J lost 0; bases outside the gene matches: 9.

This chain joins TRBV3-1 (or the pseudogene TRBV3-2) and TRBJ1-1, with D possibly being TRBD1 (5 bases). From germline, CDR1 is LGHDT and CDR2 YNNKEL (reference sequence). There are 14 residues in the CDR3. V was clipped by 6 bases and J by 5 bases, with 16 bases between them. The CDR3 region has the DNA TGTGCCAGCAGTCGGGACCTACCAGCAACTGAAGCTTTCTTT. This codes for CASSRDLPATEAFF.

The chain joins TRBV6-4 to TRBJ2-2; 8 nucleotides match TRBD2. This CDR3 contains 14 residues. The germline gives CDR1 MRHNA, CDR2 SNTAGT. V was pared by 9 bases and J by 4 bases, with 7 bases of the junction left unmatched. The CDR3 is CARWVAGITGELFF. CDR3 DNA: TGTGCCAGGTGGGTAGCGGGAATCACCGGGGAGCTGTTTTTT.

This sequence joins TRBV30 and TRBJ1-2; weak D call: TRBD1 (5 bases). Germline V CDR1 and CDR2: GTSNPN, SVGIG (reference sequence). This CDR3 has 13 residues. Trimming left V 2 bases short and J 11 bases short, with 18 bases between. CDR3 sequence: CAWSLLGAGGYTF. For the CDR3, the DNA is TGTGCCTGGAGTCTCCTCGGGGCCGGCGGGTACACCTTC.